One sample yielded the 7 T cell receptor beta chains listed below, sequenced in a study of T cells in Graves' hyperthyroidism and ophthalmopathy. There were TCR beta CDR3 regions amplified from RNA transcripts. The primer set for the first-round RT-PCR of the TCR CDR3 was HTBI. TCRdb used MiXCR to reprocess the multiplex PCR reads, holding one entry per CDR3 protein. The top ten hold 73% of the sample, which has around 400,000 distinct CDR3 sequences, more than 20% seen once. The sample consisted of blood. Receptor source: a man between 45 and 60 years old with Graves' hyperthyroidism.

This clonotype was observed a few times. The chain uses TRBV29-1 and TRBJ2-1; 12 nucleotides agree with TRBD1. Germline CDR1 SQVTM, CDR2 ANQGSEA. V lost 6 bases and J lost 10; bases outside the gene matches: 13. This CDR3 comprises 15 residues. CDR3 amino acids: CSVAGTGGFLGEQFF. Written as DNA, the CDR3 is TGCAGCGTAGCCGGGACAGGGGGCTTCTTGGGGGAGCAGTTCTTC.

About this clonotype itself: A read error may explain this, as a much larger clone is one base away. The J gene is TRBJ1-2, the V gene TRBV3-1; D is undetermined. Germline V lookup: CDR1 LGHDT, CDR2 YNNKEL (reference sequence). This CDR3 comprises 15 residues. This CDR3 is CASSQDRWSLYGFTF. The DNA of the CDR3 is TGTGCCAGCAGCCAAGACAGGTGGTCCCTCTATGGCTTCACCTTC. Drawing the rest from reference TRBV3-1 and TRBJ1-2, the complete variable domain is DTAVSQTPKYLVTQMGNDKSIKCEQNLGHDTMYWYKQDSKKFLKIMFSYNNKELIINETVPNRFSPKSPDKAHLNLHINSLELGDSAVYFCASSQDRWSLYGFTFGSGTRLTVV.

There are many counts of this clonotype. The CDR3 loop reads CASSGTSGRNTQYF. CDR3 DNA sequence: TGTGCCAGCAGTGGGACTAGCGGGAGGAATACGCAGTATTTT. The gene calls are TRBV12-3 or TRBV12-4 and TRBJ2-3; the match to TRBD2 covers 15 bases. V trimming: 5 bases; J trimming: 7 bases; junction bases outside the gene matches: 1. This CDR3 spans 14 amino acids.

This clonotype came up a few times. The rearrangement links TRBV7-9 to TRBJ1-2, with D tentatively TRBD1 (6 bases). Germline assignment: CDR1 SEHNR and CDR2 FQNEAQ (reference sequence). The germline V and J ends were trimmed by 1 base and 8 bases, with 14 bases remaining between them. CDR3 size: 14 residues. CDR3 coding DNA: TGTGCCAGCAGCTTAGGAGGGACATCACCGGGCTACACCTTC. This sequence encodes CASSLGGTSPGYTF.

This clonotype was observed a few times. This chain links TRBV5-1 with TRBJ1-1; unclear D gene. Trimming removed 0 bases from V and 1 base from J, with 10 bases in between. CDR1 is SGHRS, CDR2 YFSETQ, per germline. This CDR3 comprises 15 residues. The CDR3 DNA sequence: TGCGCCAGCAGCTTGGGGCCAGGAGGGAACACTGAAGCTTTCTTT. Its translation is CASSLGPGGNTEAFF.

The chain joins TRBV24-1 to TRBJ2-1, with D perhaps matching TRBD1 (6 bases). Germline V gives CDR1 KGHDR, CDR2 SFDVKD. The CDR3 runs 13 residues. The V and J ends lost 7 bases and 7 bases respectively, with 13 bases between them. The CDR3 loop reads CATRDSLINEQFF. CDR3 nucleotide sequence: TGTGCCACCAGGGACAGCCTAATTAATGAGCAGTTCTTC.

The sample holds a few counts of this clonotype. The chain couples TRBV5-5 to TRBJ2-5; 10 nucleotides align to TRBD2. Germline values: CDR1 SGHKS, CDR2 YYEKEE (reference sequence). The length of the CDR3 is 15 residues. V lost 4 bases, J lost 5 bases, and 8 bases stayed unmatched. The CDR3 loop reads CASSVRLAGDETQYF. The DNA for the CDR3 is TGTGCCAGCAGCGTTCGCCTAGCGGGAGACGAGACCCAGTACTTC.